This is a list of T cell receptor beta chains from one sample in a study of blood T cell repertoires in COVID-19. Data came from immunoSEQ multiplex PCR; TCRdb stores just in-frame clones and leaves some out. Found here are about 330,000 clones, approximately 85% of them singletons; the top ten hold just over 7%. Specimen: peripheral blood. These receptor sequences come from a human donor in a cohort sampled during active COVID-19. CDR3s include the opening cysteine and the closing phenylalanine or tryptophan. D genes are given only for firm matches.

CASSLARSNEQFF	TGTGCCAGCAGCTTAGCGCGATCAAATGAGCAGTTCTTC	TRBV7-9	TRBJ2-1	.
CASSEFRQGNDEQYF	TGTGCCAGCAGTGAATTTCGACAGGGAAACGACGAGCAGTACTTC	TRBV25-1	TRBJ2-7	TRBD1
CASSMFETGGNEQFF	TGTGCCAGTAGTATGTTTGAGACAGGGGGCAATGAGCAGTTCTTC	TRBV19	TRBJ2-1	TRBD1
CASSLSFGNNEKLFF	TGTGCCAGCAGCTTATCGTTCGGGAATAATGAAAAACTGTTTTTT	TRBV7-9	TRBJ1-4	.
CASSQDLATGGYTF	TGTGCCAGCAGCCAAGATCTTGCAACGGGGGGCTACACCTTC	TRBV14	TRBJ1-2	.
CATSDGAVDEQFF	TGTGCCACCAGTGATGGAGCGGTCGATGAGCAGTTCTTC	TRBV24-1	TRBJ2-1	.
CASSLVPAGGTDTQYF	TGTGCCAGCAGCTTAGTACCAGCGGGGGGAACAGATACGCAGTATTTT	TRBV7-8	TRBJ2-3	TRBD2
CASSLAGTGELFF	TGTGCCAGCAGCTTGGCGGGCACCGGGGAGCTGTTTTTT	TRBV7-9	TRBJ2-2	.
CASSSPVGNTIYF	TGTGCCAGCAGTTCCCCCGTCGGAAACACCATATATTTT	TRBV6-5	TRBJ1-3	.
CASSRTSGEYNEQFF	TGCGCCAGCAGCCGGACTAGCGGAGAGTACAATGAGCAGTTCTTC	TRBV5-1	TRBJ2-1	TRBD2
CASSAGTGGLYEQYF	TGTGCCAGCAGCGCCGGGACAGGGGGCCTGTACGAGCAGTACTTC	TRBV7-6	TRBJ2-7	TRBD1
CASSLGGGPNYGYTF	TGTGCCAGCAGCTTAGGAGGGGGACCCAACTATGGCTACACCTTC	TRBV11-2	TRBJ1-2	.
CASSPPRGGYGYTF	TGTGCCAGCTCACCCCCCAGGGGTGGCTATGGCTACACCTTC	TRBV18	TRBJ1-2	.
CASKMGGNTEAFF	TGTGCCAGCAAGATGGGGGGTAACACTGAAGCTTTCTTT	TRBV6-5	TRBJ1-1	.
CASGPTGNSYEQYF	TGTGCTAGTGGACCGACAGGGAACTCCTACGAGCAGTACTTC	TRBV12-5	TRBJ2-7	TRBD1
CASSFLTGGIEKLFF	TGTGCCAGCAGCTTCTTGACAGGGGGCATCGAAAAACTGTTTTTT	TRBV7-9	TRBJ1-4	TRBD1
CASSLEGQRIYGYTF	TGTGCCAGCAGCTTAGAGGGACAACGGATTTATGGCTACACCTTC	TRBV7-9	TRBJ1-2	.